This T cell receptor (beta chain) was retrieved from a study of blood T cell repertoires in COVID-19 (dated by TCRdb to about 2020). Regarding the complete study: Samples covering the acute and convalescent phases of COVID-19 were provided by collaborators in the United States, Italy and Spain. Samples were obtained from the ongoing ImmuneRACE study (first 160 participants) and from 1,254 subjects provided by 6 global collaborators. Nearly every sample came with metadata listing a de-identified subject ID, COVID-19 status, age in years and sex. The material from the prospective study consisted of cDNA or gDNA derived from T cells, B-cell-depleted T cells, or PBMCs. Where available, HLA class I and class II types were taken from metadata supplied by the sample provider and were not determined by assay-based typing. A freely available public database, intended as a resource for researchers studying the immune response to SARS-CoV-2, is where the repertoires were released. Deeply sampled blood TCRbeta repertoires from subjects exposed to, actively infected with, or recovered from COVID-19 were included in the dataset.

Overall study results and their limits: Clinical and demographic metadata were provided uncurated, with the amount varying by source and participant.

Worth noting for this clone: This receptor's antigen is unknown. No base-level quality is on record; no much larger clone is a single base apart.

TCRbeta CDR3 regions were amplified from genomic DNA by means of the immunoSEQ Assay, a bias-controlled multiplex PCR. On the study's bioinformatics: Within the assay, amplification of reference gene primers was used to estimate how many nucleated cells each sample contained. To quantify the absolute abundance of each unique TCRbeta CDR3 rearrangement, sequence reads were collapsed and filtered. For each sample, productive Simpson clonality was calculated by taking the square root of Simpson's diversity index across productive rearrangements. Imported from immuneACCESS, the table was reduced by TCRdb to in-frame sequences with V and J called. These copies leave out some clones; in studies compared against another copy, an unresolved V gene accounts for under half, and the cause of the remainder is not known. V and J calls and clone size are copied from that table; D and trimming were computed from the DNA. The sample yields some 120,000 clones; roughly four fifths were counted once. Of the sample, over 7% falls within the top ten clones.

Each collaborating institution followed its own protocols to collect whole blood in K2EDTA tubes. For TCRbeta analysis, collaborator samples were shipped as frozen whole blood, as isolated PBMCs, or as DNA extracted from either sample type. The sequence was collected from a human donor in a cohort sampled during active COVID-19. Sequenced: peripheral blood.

The CDR3 protein: CASSYSGTSGGEQYF. The sequenced DNA: TGTGCCAGCAGTTACTCAGGGACTAGCGGGGGCGAGCAGTACTTC. The chain couples TRBV6-5 to TRBJ2-7; 14 bases in the middle match TRBD2. The germline V and J ends show losses of 0 bases and 6 bases respectively, and no gene match explains 1 base of the junction. From the cysteine through the phenylalanine, the CDR3 covers 15 amino acids. Only the CDR3 region is kept as DNA, spanning 45 bases read in frame from base 1. Via the germline V gene, CDR1 is MNHEY and CDR2 SVGAGI.